A single sample gave rise to the 31 T cell receptor beta chains below, sequenced in a study of blood T cell repertoires in COVID-19. Libraries were prepared by immunoSEQ multiplex PCR; TCRdb keeps only in-frame clonotypes and omits some of them. This sample has approximately 170,000 clones, with roughly 84% found just once. Sequencing was done on a sample of PBMCs or T cells enriched from blood (not recorded which). The receptors come from a woman aged 30 to 39 who had recovered from COVID-19.

The V and J genes are TRBV27 and TRBJ1-2; D may be TRBD1 (5 bases). Germline V gives CDR1 MNHEY, CDR2 SMNVEV (reference sequence). The CDR3 totals 13 residues. Trimming took 6 bases from V and 8 from J, leaving 16 bases between them. The CDR3 DNA reads TGTGCCAGCAGGACGACAGCGATGGGGGGCTACACCTTC. Translated, it gives CASRTTAMGGYTF.

The DNA for the CDR3 is TGCGCCAGCAGCTTGGCGGGGGACAGGGTGAGTGAGCAGTTCTTC. Its protein is CASSLAGDRVSEQFF. The V call is TRBV5-1, the J call TRBJ2-1, with 9 bases identical to TRBD1. Trimming at V came to 0 bases and at J to 9 bases, leaving 7 bases not matched to a gene. CDR1 and CDR2 (germline): SGHRS, YFSETQ. The CDR3 is 15 residues long.

The chain combines TRBV5-4 with TRBJ1-6; D ambiguous. V lost 1 base to trimming and J lost 8 bases, with 10 bases between them. CDR1 is SGHNT, CDR2 YYREEE, per germline (reference sequence). This CDR3 contains 14 residues. DNA for the CDR3: TGTGCCAGCAGCTTGAAGACAACCGATTCACCCCTCCACTTT. Encoded protein: CASSLKTTDSPLHF.

The V gene is TRBV30, the J gene TRBJ2-7; the D gene could be TRBD1 or TRBD2 (5 bases each). Germline-derived CDR1 and CDR2 are GTSNPN and SVGIG (reference sequence). CDR3 length: 13 amino acids. Trimming left V 5 bases short and J 1 base short, with 12 bases between. The CDR3 bases are TGTGCCTGGGGGACGGGTGTTTCCTACGAGCAGTACTTC. Amino acids: CAWGTGVSYEQYF.

This clone was recorded at least ten times. The chain recombines TRBV14 with TRBJ1-2; perhaps TRBD1 as D (5 bases). Trimming left V 3 bases short and J 4 bases short, with 12 bases between. CDR3 length: 14 amino acids. The V gene's germline CDR1 is SGHDN and CDR2 FVKESK. CDR3 region: CASSHRQGPYGYTF. CDR3 in DNA: TGTGCCAGCAGCCATAGGCAGGGTCCCTATGGCTACACCTTC. Using reference TRBV14 and TRBJ1-2 for the parts outside the CDR3, the full variable domain is EAGVTQFPSHSVIEKGQTVTLRCDPISGHDNLYWYRRVMGKEIKFLLHFVKESKQDESGMPNNRFLAERTGGTYSTLKVQPAELEDSGVYFCASSHRQGPYGYTFGSGTRLTVV.

The rearrangement links TRBV19 to TRBJ1-6, with a weak D call TRBD1 (6 bases). Germline V gives CDR1 LNHDA, CDR2 SQIVND (reference sequence). The CDR3 is 16 amino acids. The V end was cut by 1 base, the J end by 13 bases, with 20 bases between. CDR3 residues: CASSIVPGASSSPLHF. For the CDR3, the DNA is TGTGCCAGTAGTATAGTGCCAGGGGCCTCCTCATCGCCCCTCCACTTT.

The V and J genes are TRBV3-1 (or the pseudogene TRBV3-2) and TRBJ2-3, with D tentatively TRBD1 (5 bases). The CDR3 sequence is 16 residues long. V was cut by 0 bases and J by 0 bases, with 10 bases left in between. CDR1 is LGHDT, CDR2 YNNKEL, per germline (reference sequence). This chain's CDR3 is CASSQDRAISTDTQYF. DNA of the CDR3: TGTGCCAGCAGCCAAGACAGGGCCATAAGCACAGATACGCAGTATTTT.

The rearrangement joins TRBV2 to TRBJ2-1, with 8 bases aligning to TRBD1. CDR1 is SNHLY and CDR2 is FYNNEI in the germline V gene. V was clipped by 10 bases and J by 9 bases; unmatched bases: 11. The CDR3 sequence is 13 residues long. CDR3: CAKGQAQPGEQFF. The CDR3 nucleotides read TGTGCCAAGGGACAGGCCCAACCGGGTGAGCAGTTCTTC.

This sequence joins TRBV2 and TRBJ1-1; D uncertain. The CDR3 totals 16 residues. In germline, CDR1 is SNHLY, CDR2 FYNNEI. V was clipped by 6 bases and J by 3 bases, with 20 bases between them. The CDR3 DNA is TGTGCCAGCAGGTCCGGGTCCCTTCGCGTGGACACTGAAGCTTTCTTT. This gives the protein CASRSGSLRVDTEAFF.

The V gene is TRBV5-4, the J gene TRBJ2-7, with a possible D match to TRBD1 (5 bases). This CDR3 comprises 16 residues. Germline V lookup: CDR1 SGHNT, CDR2 YYREEE (reference sequence). V lost 4 bases, J lost 0 bases, and 17 bases lay in between. DNA for the CDR3: TGTGCCAGCAGCCCTCCGAGACAGACGAGCTCCTACGAGCAGTACTTC. Encoded protein: CASSPPRQTSSYEQYF. Full variable domain (outside the CDR3, taken from reference TRBV5-4 and TRBJ2-7): ETGVTQSPTHLIKTRGQQVTLRCSSQSGHNTVSWYQQALGQGPQFIFQYYREEENGRGNFPPRFSGLQFPNYSSELNVNALELDDSALYLCASSPPRQTSSYEQYFGPGTRLTVT.

The V call is TRBV9, the J call TRBJ2-1; D is unresolved. Germline V gene data show CDR1 as SGDLS and CDR2 as YYNGEE. V dropped 4 bases and J dropped 6 bases, with 14 bases sitting between them. This CDR3 spans 14 amino acids. The CDR3 bases are TGTGCCAGCAGCCGCCAAGGAGCTTCCAATGAGCAGTTCTTC. Translated, it gives CASSRQGASNEQFF.

The CDR3 DNA sequence: TGCGCCAGCAGTCATGGACAGGGCCTTCCGACGTCAAACATTCAGTACTTC. Encoded protein: CASSHGQGLPTSNIQYF. The chain has TRBV23-1 and TRBJ2-4, with 8 nucleotides matching TRBD1. TRBV23-1 is reported as an ORF; its role is uncertain. J gave up 6 bases and V 3 bases, and 13 bases lay outside the gene matches. The CDR3 is 17 residues long.

This rearrangement joins TRBV5-1 to TRBJ2-1; 7 nucleotides match TRBD2. V lost 2 bases to trimming and J lost 6 bases; unmatched junction nucleotides: 5. The CDR3 covers 14 residues. Germline CDR1 SGHRS, CDR2 YFSETQ. The CDR3 loop is CASSFPGGSNEQFF. DNA for the CDR3: TGCGCCAGCAGCTTCCCGGGGGGTTCCAATGAGCAGTTCTTC.

The chain couples TRBV11-2 to TRBJ2-7; 7 bases align to TRBD2. The CDR3 length is 16 residues. Germline V gives CDR1 SGHAT, CDR2 FQNNGV. The junction had 10 bases not matched to a gene; V was cut back by 5 bases and J by 0 bases. This CDR3 is CASSPEGGAASYEQYV. CDR3 in DNA: TGTGCCAGCAGCCCCGAGGGAGGGGCGGCCTCCTACGAGCAGTACGTC.

The DNA of the CDR3 is TGTGCCAGCAGGCGTCAGGGAACCAATTCACCCCTCCACTTT. Translating gives CASRRQGTNSPLHF. This chain joins TRBV3-1 (or the pseudogene TRBV3-2) and TRBJ1-6, with a weak D call TRBD1 (5 bases). Trimming took 6 bases from V and 7 from J, leaving 13 bases between them. CDR1 LGHDT and CDR2 YNNKEL come from the germline V gene (reference sequence). The CDR3 loop spans 14 amino acids.

This chain joins TRBV28 and TRBJ1-2; D possibly corresponds to TRBD1 (5 bases). Germline V lookup: CDR1 MDHEN, CDR2 SYDVKM. Trimming took off 4 bases at V and 3 bases at J, with 12 bases between the two ends. This CDR3 has 14 amino acids. Written as DNA, the CDR3 is TGTGCCAGCAGTTCCCCCGGGGGGGACTATGGCTACACCTTC. Residues: CASSSPGGDYGYTF.

The chain is built from TRBV12-3 or TRBV12-4 and TRBJ1-4; unclear D gene. This CDR3 comprises 12 residues. Trimming left V 2 bases short and J 8 bases short, with 6 bases between. CDR3 coding DNA: TGTGCCAGCAGTTTAAATTCGGAAAAACTGTTTTTT. It yields the protein CASSLNSEKLFF.

The chain has TRBV18 and TRBJ1-2, with D perhaps TRBD1 (6 bases). Per the germline V gene, CDR1 is KGHSH and CDR2 is LQKENI. Trimming took off 3 bases at V and 2 bases at J, with 10 bases between the two ends. The CDR3 sequence is 14 residues long. The CDR3: CASSPSQGNYGYTF. The CDR3 DNA follows: TGTGCCAGCTCACCGAGTCAGGGGAACTATGGCTACACCTTC.

The gene calls are TRBV7-8 and TRBJ1-3, with D perhaps TRBD1 (5 bases). The CDR3 is 15 amino acids. Trimming removed 1 base at V and 3 bases at J, with 10 bases between. CDR1 and CDR2 from the germline V gene are SGHVS and FQNEAQ. CDR3 bases: TGTGCCAGCAGCTTAGGGCAGGGCGGTGGAAACACCATATATTTT. Its protein is CASSLGQGGGNTIYF.

This clone was recorded a few times. This chain uses TRBV27 with TRBJ1-3; D gene uncertain. V lost 3 bases to trimming and J lost 0 bases, with 9 bases between them. Germline CDR1 reads MNHEY; CDR2 reads SMNVEV (reference sequence). The CDR3 spans 15 residues. DNA for the CDR3: TGTGCCAGCAGTTTTACCGCGTACTCTGGAAACACCATATATTTT. This translates into CASSFTAYSGNTIYF.

CDR3 bases: TGCGCCAGCAGCTTCCGGGACTTACAAGAGACCCAGTACTTC. Translation: CASSFRDLQETQYF. The chain employs TRBV5-1 and TRBJ2-5; weak D call: TRBD2 (6 bases). This CDR3 region has 14 residues. With 2 bases removed from V and 2 bases from J, the gap between germline ends came to 10 bases. Germline V CDR1 and CDR2: SGHRS, YFSETQ.

V is TRBV6-5 and J is TRBJ2-3; TRBD2 matches at 11 bases. The CDR3 is 15 amino acids. Germline V lookup: CDR1 MNHEY, CDR2 SVGAGI. V dropped 6 bases and J dropped 2; count of bases not matched to a gene: 4. As DNA, the CDR3 is TGTGCCAGCAGGTCTAGCGGGAGGTCCACAGATACGCAGTATTTT. Translated: CASRSSGRSTDTQYF.

The rearrangement joins TRBV7-2 to TRBJ2-3; TRBD2 agrees at 9 bases. Per germline, CDR1 SGHTA and CDR2 FQGNSA. J gave up 1 base and V 6 bases, and 17 bases lay outside the gene matches. CDR3 length equals 19 residues. This CDR3 is CASSDYPPPSGVGTDTQYF. The CDR3 nucleotides read TGTGCCAGCAGTGATTACCCCCCCCCTAGCGGGGTTGGCACAGATACGCAGTATTTT.

This chain links TRBV29-1 with TRBJ1-1; a possible D gene is TRBD1 (6 bases). The length of the CDR3 is 16 residues. Germline values: CDR1 SQVTM, CDR2 ANQGSEA. Trimming left V 7 bases short and J 5 bases short, with 26 bases between. The CDR3 loop is CSASEHGGASKTEAFF. CDR3 sequence (DNA): TGCAGCGCTAGTGAACATGGGGGGGCGAGTAAGACTGAAGCTTTCTTT.

This sequence joins TRBV10-2 and TRBJ1-5, with D unclear. This CDR3 contains 14 residues. The ends were cut back, 0 bases at V and 0 bases at J, with 3 bases in the middle. CDR1 is WSHSY and CDR2 is SAAADI in the germline V gene. The CDR3 bases are TGCGCCAGCAGTGAGTCCAATAGCAATCAGCCCCAGCATTTT. It specifies CASSESNSNQPQHF.

The chain carries TRBV28 and TRBJ1-2, with TRBD1 as a possible D gene (5 bases). Germline lookup yields CDR1 MDHEN and CDR2 SYDVKM. The CDR3 sequence is 13 residues long. V shed 6 bases and J shed 7 bases, with 15 bases lying between them. The CDR3 spells CASSQVGGFGYTF. The CDR3 nucleotides read TGTGCCAGCAGCCAGGTGGGGGGATTTGGCTACACCTTC.

The chain employs TRBV19 and TRBJ2-1; D ambiguous. The V and J ends lost 2 bases and 3 bases respectively, with 14 bases between them. Germline CDR1 LNHDA, CDR2 SQIVND (reference sequence). This CDR3 has 16 residues. Written as DNA, the CDR3 is TGTGCCAGTAGTATAACCTCCACCGAGAGCTACAATGAGCAGTTCTTC. This translates into CASSITSTESYNEQFF.

The CDR3 is CSVVGGRNEKLFF. The CDR3 region has the DNA TGCAGCGTTGTAGGGGGCAGAAATGAAAAACTGTTTTTT. The V gene is TRBV29-1, the J gene TRBJ1-4; 7 bases are a match to TRBD1. Germline-derived CDR1 and CDR2 are SQVTM and ANQGSEA. Trimming at V came to 4 bases and at J to 5 bases, leaving 4 bases not matched to a gene. The CDR3 runs 13 residues.

This clone was seen once. The V and J genes are TRBV5-8 and TRBJ2-3; 7 bases agree with TRBD2. The CDR3 is 14 amino acids. Trimming took 5 bases from V and 2 from J; bases not matched to a gene: 5. The germline V gene has CDR1 SGHTS and CDR2 YDEGEE. The CDR3 bases are TGTGCCAGCAGGAGAGCGGGGTCCACAGATACGCAGTATTTT. Protein: CASRRAGSTDTQYF.

This chain links TRBV7-6 with TRBJ1-6; D is ambiguous. Trimming left V 5 bases short and J 14 bases short, with 10 bases between. Germline V gene data show CDR1 as SGHVS and CDR2 as FNYEAQ. The CDR3 sequence is 11 residues long. The DNA for the CDR3 is TGTGCCAGCAGCGCTGGAGTATCCCTCCACTTT. This translates into CASSAGVSLHF.

V gene TRBV13 combines with J gene TRBJ2-7, with 10 bases that match TRBD2. The CDR3 has 14 amino acids. CDR1 is PRHDT and CDR2 is FYEKMQ in the germline V gene (reference sequence). V trimming: 4 bases; J trimming: 5 bases; junction bases outside the gene matches: 5. The CDR3 reads CASSSSSGSNEQYF. DNA of the CDR3: TGTGCCAGCAGCTCCTCTAGCGGGAGTAACGAGCAGTACTTC.